The clone carrying this T cell receptor (beta chain) was seen once. This CDR3 has 15 amino acids. Trimming cost V 2 bases and J 4 bases, with 12 bases left between them. Germline V gene sequence: CDR1 LNHDA, CDR2 SQIVND (reference sequence). As for treatment: preoperative locoregional IRX-2 cytokine immunotherapy. Preoperative locoregional IRX-2 cytokine immunotherapy was tested in the phase Ib source study. The data belong to a study of preoperative IRX-2 immunotherapy in early breast cancer. This table comes from immunoSEQ multiplex PCR, and its TCRdb copy is limited to in-frame clones, with some not included. The table lists approximately 96,000 clones, around 86% of them singletons, with about 2% in the top ten.

The chain employs TRBV19 and TRBJ2-1; D tentatively fits TRBD1 or TRBD2 (5 bases each). This TCR derives from a human donor with breast cancer. Source: tumor tissue, taken after IRX-2 immunotherapy. CDR3 sequence reads: CASSIIGTLYNEQFF. The CDR3 coding sequence is TGTGCCAGTAGTATAATAGGGACGCTATACAATGAGCAGTTCTTC.